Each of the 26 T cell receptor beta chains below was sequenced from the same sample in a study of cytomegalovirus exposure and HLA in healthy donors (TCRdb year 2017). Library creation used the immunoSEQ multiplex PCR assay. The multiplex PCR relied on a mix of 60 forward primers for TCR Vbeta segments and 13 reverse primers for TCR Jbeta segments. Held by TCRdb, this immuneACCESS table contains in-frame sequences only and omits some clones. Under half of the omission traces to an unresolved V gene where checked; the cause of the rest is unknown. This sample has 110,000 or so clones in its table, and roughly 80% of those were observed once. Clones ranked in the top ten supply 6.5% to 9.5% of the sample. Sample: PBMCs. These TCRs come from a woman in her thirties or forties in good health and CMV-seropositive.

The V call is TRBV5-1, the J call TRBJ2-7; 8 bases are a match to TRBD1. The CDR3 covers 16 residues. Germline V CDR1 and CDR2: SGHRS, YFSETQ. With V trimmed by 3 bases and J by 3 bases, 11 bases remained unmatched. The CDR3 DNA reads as TGCGCCAGCAGCTCCCGGACAGGGAATTCATTCTACGAGCAGTACTTC. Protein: CASSSRTGNSFYEQYF. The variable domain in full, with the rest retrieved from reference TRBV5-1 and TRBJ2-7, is KAGVTQTPRYLIKTRGQQVTLSCSPISGHRSVSWYQQTPGQGLQFLFEYFSETQRNKGNFPGRFSGRQFSNSRSEMNVSTLELGDSALYLCASSSRTGNSFYEQYFGPGTRLTVT.

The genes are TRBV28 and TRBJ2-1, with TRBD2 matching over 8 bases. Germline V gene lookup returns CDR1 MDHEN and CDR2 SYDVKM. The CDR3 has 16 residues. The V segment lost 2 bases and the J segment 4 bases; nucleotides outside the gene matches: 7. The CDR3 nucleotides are TGTGCCAGCAGTTTAATATTTGCGGGAGGATACAATGAGCAGTTCTTC. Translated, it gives CASSLIFAGGYNEQFF.

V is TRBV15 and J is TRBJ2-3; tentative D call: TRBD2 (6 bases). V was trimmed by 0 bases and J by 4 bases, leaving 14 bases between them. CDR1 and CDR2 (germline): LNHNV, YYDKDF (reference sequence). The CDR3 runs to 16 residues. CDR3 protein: CATSRDRPGTSDTQYF. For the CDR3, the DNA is TGTGCCACCAGCAGAGATCGCCCGGGGACTTCAGATACGCAGTATTTT.

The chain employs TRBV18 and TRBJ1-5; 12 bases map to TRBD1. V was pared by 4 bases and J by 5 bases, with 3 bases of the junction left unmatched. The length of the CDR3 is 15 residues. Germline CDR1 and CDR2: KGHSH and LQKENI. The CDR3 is CASSLGTGGDQPQHF. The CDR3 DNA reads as TGTGCCAGCTCACTGGGGACAGGGGGCGATCAGCCCCAGCATTTT.

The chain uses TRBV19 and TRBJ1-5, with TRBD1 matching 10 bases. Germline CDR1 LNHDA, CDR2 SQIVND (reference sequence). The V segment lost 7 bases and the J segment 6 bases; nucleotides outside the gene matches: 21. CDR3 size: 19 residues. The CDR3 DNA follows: TGTGCCAGTACCTCCCGACAGGGGGCGAGCTGGGGGCCGAGTCAGCCCCAGCATTTT. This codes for CASTSRQGASWGPSQPQHF.

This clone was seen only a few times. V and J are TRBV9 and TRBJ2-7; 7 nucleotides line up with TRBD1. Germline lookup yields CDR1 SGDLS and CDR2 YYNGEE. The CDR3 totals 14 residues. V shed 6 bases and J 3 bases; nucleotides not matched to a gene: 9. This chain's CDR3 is CASTPGTANYEQYF. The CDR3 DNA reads TGTGCCAGCACTCCCGGGACAGCAAACTACGAGCAGTACTTC.

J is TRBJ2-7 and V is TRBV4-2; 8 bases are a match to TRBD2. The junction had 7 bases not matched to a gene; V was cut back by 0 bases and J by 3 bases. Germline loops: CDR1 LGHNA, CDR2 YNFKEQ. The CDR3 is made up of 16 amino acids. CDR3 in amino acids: CASSQELSGGFYEQYF. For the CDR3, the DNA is TGTGCCAGCAGCCAAGAACTAAGCGGGGGTTTCTACGAGCAGTACTTC.

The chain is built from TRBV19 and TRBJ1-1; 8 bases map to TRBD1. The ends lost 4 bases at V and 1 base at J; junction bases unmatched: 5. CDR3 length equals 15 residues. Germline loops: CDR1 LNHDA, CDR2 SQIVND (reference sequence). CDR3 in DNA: TGTGCCAGTAGTACGACCGGGACAGGGAACACTGAAGCTTTCTTT. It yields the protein CASSTTGTGNTEAFF.

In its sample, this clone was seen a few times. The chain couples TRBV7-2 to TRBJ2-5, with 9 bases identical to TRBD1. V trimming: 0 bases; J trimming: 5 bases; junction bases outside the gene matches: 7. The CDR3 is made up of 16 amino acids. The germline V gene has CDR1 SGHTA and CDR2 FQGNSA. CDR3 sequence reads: CASSLASTGGYETQYF. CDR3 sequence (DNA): TGTGCCAGCAGCTTAGCGAGTACAGGGGGCTACGAGACCCAGTACTTC. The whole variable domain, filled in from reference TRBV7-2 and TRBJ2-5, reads GAGVSQSPSNKVTEKGKDVELRCDPISGHTALYWYRQSLGQGLEFLIYFQGNSAPDKSGLPSDRFSAERTGGSVSTLTIQRTQQEDSAVYLCASSLASTGGYETQYFGPGTRLLVL.

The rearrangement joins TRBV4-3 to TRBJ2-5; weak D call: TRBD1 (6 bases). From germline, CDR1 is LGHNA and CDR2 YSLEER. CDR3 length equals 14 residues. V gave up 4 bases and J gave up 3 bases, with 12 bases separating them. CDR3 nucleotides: TGCGCCAGCAGCCCCGCCTACAGGGAAGAGACCCAGTACTTC. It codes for CASSPAYREETQYF.

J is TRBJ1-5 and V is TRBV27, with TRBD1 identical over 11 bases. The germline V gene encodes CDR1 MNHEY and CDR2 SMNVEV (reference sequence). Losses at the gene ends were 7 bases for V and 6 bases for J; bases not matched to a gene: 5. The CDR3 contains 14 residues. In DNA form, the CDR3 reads TGTGCCAGCACGCGGACAGGGGGCATTCAGCCCCAGCATTTT. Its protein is CASTRTGGIQPQHF.

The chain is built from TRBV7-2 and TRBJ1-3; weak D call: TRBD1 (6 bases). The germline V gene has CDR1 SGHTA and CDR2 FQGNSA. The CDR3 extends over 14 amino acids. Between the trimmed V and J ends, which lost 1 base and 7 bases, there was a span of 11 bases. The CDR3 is CASSLGRGVNTIYF. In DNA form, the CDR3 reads TGTGCCAGCAGCTTAGGCAGGGGAGTCAACACCATATATTTT. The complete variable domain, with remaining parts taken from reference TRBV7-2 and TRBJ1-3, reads GAGVSQSPSNKVTEKGKDVELRCDPISGHTALYWYRQSLGQGLEFLIYFQGNSAPDKSGLPSDRFSAERTGGSVSTLTIQRTQQEDSAVYLCASSLGRGVNTIYFGEGSWLTVV.

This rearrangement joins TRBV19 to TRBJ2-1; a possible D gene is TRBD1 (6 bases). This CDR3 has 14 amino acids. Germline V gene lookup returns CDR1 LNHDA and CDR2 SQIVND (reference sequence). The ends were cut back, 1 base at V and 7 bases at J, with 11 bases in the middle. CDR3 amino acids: CASSIGQARNEQFF. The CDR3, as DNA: TGTGCCAGTAGTATAGGACAGGCGAGGAATGAGCAGTTCTTC. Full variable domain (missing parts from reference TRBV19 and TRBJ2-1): DGGITQSPKYLFRKEGQNVTLSCEQNLNHDAMYWYRQDPGQGLRLIYYSQIVNDFQKGDIAEGYSVSREKKESFPLTVTSAQKNPTAFYLCASSIGQARNEQFFGPGTRLTVL.

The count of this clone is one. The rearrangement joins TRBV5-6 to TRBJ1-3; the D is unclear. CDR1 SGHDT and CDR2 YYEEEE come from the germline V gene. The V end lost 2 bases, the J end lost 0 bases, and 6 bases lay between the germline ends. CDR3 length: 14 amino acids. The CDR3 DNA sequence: TGTGCCAGCAGCTTAGGGAGCTCTGGAAACACCATATATTTT. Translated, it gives CASSLGSSGNTIYF.

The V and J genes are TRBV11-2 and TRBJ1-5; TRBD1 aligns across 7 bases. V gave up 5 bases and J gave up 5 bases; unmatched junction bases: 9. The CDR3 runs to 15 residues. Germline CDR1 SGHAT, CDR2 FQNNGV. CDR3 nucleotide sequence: TGTGCCAGCAGCCCAACGACAGGGTCAGATCAGCCCCAGCATTTT. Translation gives CASSPTTGSDQPQHF.

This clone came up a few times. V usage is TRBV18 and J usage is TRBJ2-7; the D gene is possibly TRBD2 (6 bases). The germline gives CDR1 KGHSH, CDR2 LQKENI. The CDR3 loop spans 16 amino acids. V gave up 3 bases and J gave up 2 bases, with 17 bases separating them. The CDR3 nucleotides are TGTGCCAGCTCACCCGTTATGGGAGGCAGAACCTACGAGCAGTACTTC. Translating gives CASSPVMGGRTYEQYF. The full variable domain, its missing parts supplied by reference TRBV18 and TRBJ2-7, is NAGVMQNPRHLVRRRGQEARLRCSPMKGHSHVYWYRQLPEEGLKFMVYLQKENIIDESGMPKERFSAEFPKEGPSILRIQQVVRGDSAAYFCASSPVMGGRTYEQYFGPGTRLTVT.

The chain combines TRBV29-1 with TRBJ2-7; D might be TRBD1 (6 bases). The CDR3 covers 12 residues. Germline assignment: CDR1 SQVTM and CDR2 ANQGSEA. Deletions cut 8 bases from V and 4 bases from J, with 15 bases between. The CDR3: CSFSGQLYEQYF. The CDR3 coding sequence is TGCAGCTTTTCGGGACAACTTTACGAGCAGTACTTC.

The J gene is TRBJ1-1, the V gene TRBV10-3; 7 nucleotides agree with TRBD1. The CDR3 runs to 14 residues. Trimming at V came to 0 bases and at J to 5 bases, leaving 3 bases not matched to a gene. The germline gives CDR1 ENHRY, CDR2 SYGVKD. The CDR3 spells CAISESTGRTEAFF. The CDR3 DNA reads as TGTGCCATCAGTGAGTCGACAGGGCGAACTGAAGCTTTCTTT.

The CDR3 nucleotides are TGTGCCAGCAGTCGGACAGGGGGCGAGGATAGCGGGGAGCTGTTTTTT. It codes for CASSRTGGEDSGELFF. The rearrangement links TRBV28 to TRBJ2-2; 11 bases align to TRBD1. J lost 7 bases, V lost 5 bases, and 9 bases had no gene match. The CDR3 totals 16 residues. Germline V gene sequence: CDR1 MDHEN, CDR2 SYDVKM.

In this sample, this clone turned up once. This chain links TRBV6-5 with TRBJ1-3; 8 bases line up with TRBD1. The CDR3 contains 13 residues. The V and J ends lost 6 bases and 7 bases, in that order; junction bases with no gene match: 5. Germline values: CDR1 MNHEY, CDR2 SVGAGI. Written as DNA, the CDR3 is TGTGCCAGCAGGGGAACAGGGGGGAACACCATATATTTT. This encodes CASRGTGGNTIYF.

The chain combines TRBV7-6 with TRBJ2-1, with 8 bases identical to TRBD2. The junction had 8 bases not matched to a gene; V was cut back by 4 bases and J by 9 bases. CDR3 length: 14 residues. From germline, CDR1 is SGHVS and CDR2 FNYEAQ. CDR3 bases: TGTGCCAGCAGCTCCTTAGCGGGATGGGGTGAGCAGTTCTTC. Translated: CASSSLAGWGEQFF.

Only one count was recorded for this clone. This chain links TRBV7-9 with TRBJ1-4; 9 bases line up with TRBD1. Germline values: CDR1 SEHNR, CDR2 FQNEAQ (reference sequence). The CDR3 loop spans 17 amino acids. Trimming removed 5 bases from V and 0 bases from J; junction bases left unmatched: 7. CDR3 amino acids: CASSRTGGASTNEKLFF. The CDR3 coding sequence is TGTGCCAGCAGCAGAACAGGGGGCGCGTCAACTAATGAAAAACTGTTTTTT. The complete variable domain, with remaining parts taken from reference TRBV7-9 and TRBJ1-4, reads DTGVSQNPRHKITKRGQNVTFRCDPISEHNRLYWYRQTLGQGPEFLTYFQNEAQLEKSRLLSDRFSAERPKGSFSTLEIQRTEQGDSAMYLCASSRTGGASTNEKLFFGSGTQLSVL.

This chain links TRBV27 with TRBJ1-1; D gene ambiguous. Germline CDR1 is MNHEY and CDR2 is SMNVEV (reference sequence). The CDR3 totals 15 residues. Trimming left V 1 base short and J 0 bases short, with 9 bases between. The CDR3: CASSLLAGLNTEAFF. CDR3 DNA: TGTGCCAGCAGTTTATTGGCAGGATTGAACACTGAAGCTTTCTTT.

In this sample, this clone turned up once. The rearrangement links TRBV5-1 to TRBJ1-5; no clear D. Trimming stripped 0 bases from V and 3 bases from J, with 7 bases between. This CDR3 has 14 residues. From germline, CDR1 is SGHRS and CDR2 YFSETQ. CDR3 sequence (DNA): TGCGCCAGCAGCTTGGGAGGAAACAATCAGCCCCAGCATTTT. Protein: CASSLGGNNQPQHF.

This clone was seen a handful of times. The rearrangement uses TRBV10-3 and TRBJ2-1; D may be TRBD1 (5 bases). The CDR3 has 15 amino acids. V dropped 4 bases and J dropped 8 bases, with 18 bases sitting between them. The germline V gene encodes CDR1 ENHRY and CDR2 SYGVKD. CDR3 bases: TGTGCCATCAGTGCCGCGGACAAAGTTAGGGATGAGCAGTTCTTC. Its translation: CAISAADKVRDEQFF.

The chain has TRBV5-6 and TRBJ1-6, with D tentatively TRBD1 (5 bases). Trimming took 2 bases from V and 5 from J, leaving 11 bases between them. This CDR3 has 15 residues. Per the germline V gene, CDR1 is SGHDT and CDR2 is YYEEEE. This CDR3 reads CASSFIRQNNSPLHF. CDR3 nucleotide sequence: TGTGCCAGCAGCTTTATCCGACAGAATAATTCACCCCTCCACTTT.